This passage covers 32 T cell receptor beta chains from one sample sequenced in a study of human T cells and chemical hapten exposure. This sample's time point: patch test 3, about 24 weeks after DPC sensitization. Treatment noted: therapeutic diphenylcyclopropenone sensitization with weekly scalp DPC. Via MiXCR, TCRdb re-called the RACE reads, giving one row per CDR3 protein. Of 180,000 or so distinct CDR3 sequences detected, 20% to 25% appear once; the ten largest clones hold around 2.5%. Sequenced here: whole blood, sampled in connection with sensitization to the hapten diphenylcyclopropenone (DPC). The receptors shown here come from a woman between 35 and 50 years old with alopecia areata. Some clones in this sample may be carry-over from other donors' samples.

The chain joins TRBV7-9 to TRBJ1-1, with a weak D call TRBD1 (6 bases). In germline, CDR1 is SEHNR, CDR2 FQNEAQ (reference sequence). This CDR3 spans 13 amino acids. V dropped 5 bases and J dropped 11 bases, with 18 bases sitting between them. CDR3 DNA sequence: TGTGCCAGCAGCCCCACAGGGTCCCAGGGGGCTTTCTTT. As protein: CASSPTGSQGAFF.

The CDR3 DNA reads TGCAGTGCTCATCGCCAGAAAGCGGGGCACCTCTCCTACGAGCAGTACTTC. This sequence encodes CSAHRQKAGHLSYEQYF. The rearrangement uses TRBV20-1 and TRBJ2-7; 7 nucleotides align to TRBD2. The CDR3 spans 17 residues. The V gene's germline CDR1 is DFQATT and CDR2 SNEGSKA (reference sequence). The trim removed 5 bases at V and 0 bases at J, leaving 16 bases unmatched.

This clonotype was counted only a few times. The rearrangement uses TRBV29-1 and TRBJ2-1, with a tentative D call TRBD2 (5 bases). Germline values: CDR1 SQVTM, CDR2 ANQGSEA. This CDR3 spans 10 amino acids. The V gene lost 6 bases and the J gene lost 13 bases, with 13 bases spanning the gap. The CDR3: CSVVTRFQFF. The DNA for the CDR3 is TGCAGCGTCGTAACTAGGTTCCAGTTCTTC.

In DNA, the CDR3 is TGCAGTGCTGCCGAAACAGGGTTGAGCACTGAAGCTTTCTTT. It is translated as CSAAETGLSTEAFF. J is TRBJ1-1 and V is TRBV20-1, with D possibly being TRBD1 (6 bases). Per the germline V gene, CDR1 is DFQATT and CDR2 is SNEGSKA (reference sequence). There are 14 residues in the CDR3. V lost 5 bases to trimming and J lost 4 bases, with 17 bases between them.

V gene TRBV20-1 combines with J gene TRBJ2-7, with D perhaps matching TRBD1 or TRBD2 (5 bases each). V was clipped by 3 bases and J by 3 bases, with 15 bases between them. Germline V gene data show CDR1 as DFQATT and CDR2 as SNEGSKA (reference sequence). The CDR3 is 14 amino acids. The CDR3 reads CSASPRDQHYEQYF. The CDR3 coding sequence is TGCAGTGCTAGTCCTCGGGACCAGCACTACGAGCAGTACTTC.

V is TRBV6-2 or TRBV6-3 and J is TRBJ2-7; D tentatively reads TRBD1 or TRBD2 (5 bases each). The V gene's germline CDR1 is MNHEY and CDR2 SVGEGT. V lost 6 bases and J 0 bases, leaving 12 bases between the germline ends. CDR3 length equals 14 residues. CDR3 sequence (DNA): TGTGCCAGCAGCTTATCCGGGACCTCCTACGAGCAGTACTTC. It encodes CASSLSGTSYEQYF.

This clonotype was detected only a few times. The rearrangement joins TRBV7-9 to TRBJ2-1, with D perhaps matching TRBD2 (6 bases). CDR3 length: 15 residues. Germline values: CDR1 SEHNR, CDR2 FQNEAQ (reference sequence). The V and J ends lost 4 bases and 4 bases respectively, with 14 bases between them. For the CDR3, the DNA is TGTGCCAGCAGCTCGGGGGAGGTGGGATACAATGAGCAGTTCTTC. It yields the protein CASSSGEVGYNEQFF.

This chain connects TRBV10-3 to TRBJ1-2; maybe TRBD1 (5 bases). The CDR3 is made up of 13 amino acids. V dropped 8 bases and J dropped 8 bases, with 18 bases sitting between them. Germline V lookup: CDR1 ENHRY, CDR2 SYGVKD. CDR3 residues: CAIRGEGQGGYTF. CDR3 DNA sequence: TGTGCCATCCGGGGTGAAGGGCAGGGAGGCTACACCTTC.

This clonotype was observed a few times. The V and J genes are TRBV4-3 and TRBJ2-3; the D is unclear. The germline CDR1 and CDR2 sequences are LGHNA and YSLEER. The V end was cut by 1 base, the J end by 2 bases, with 4 bases between. The CDR3 consists of 13 residues. The CDR3 DNA is TGCGCCAGCAGCCAAGGACCCACAGATACGCAGTATTTT. Its protein is CASSQGPTDTQYF.

The chain carries TRBV27 and TRBJ2-1; 7 bases match TRBD2. Unmatched junction bases numbered 10, after V lost 7 bases and J lost 4 bases. The CDR3 runs to 15 residues. Looked up from germline, CDR1 is MNHEY and CDR2 is SMNVEV (reference sequence). The CDR3 DNA reads TGTGCCAGCACCGAACCGGGACTACTTTACAATGAGCAGTTCTTC. It yields the protein CASTEPGLLYNEQFF.

The table lists this clonotype with a few counts. The chain employs TRBV10-3 and TRBJ2-7, with a weak D call TRBD2 (6 bases). The CDR3 is 13 residues long. Germline CDR1 is ENHRY and CDR2 is SYGVKD. V lost 0 bases to trimming and J lost 10 bases, with 13 bases between them. The CDR3 region is CAISESAGGVQYF. The CDR3 bases are TGTGCCATCAGTGAGTCGGCAGGAGGGGTCCAGTACTTC.

This clonotype was observed a handful of times. The chain employs TRBV7-2 and TRBJ2-7; no firm D call. Germline CDR1 reads SGHTA; CDR2 reads FQGNSA. With 2 bases removed from V and 3 bases from J, the gap between germline ends came to 8 bases. There are 13 residues in the CDR3. CDR3 sequence (DNA): TGTGCCAGCAGCTTAAGAGAGGACTACGAGCAGTACTTC. This translates into CASSLREDYEQYF.

In its sample, this clonotype was seen a few times. The chain couples TRBV12-2 to TRBJ2-7; the D call TRBD2 from the table was never checked on the DNA. TRBV12-2 corresponds to a pseudogene. There are 16 residues in the CDR3. CDR3 DNA sequence: TGTGCAAGTCGCTCCCCAGGGGGACTAGCGGTCTACGAGCAGTACTTC. It yields the protein CASRSPGGLAVYEQYF.

V usage is TRBV24-1 and J usage is TRBJ2-3; D might be TRBD2 (6 bases). V lost 4 bases, J lost 6 bases, and 16 bases lay in between. Per the germline V gene, CDR1 is KGHDR and CDR2 is SFDVKD. This CDR3 is 15 amino acids long. CDR3 protein: CATSDPGGVVDTQYF. DNA for the CDR3: TGTGCCACCAGTGACCCTGGAGGGGTAGTGGATACGCAGTATTTT.

The chain uses TRBV10-3 and TRBJ2-1, with D possibly being TRBD1 (6 bases). Trimming pared 6 bases from V and 8 bases from J, leaving 17 bases between. Looked up from germline, CDR1 is ENHRY and CDR2 is SYGVKD. The length of the CDR3 is 14 residues. The CDR3 nucleotides are TGTGCCATCAGAGCAGGGAGCACAGGGCATGAGCAGTTCTTC. This translates into CAIRAGSTGHEQFF.

V is TRBV20-1 and J is TRBJ2-7; D is perhaps TRBD1 or TRBD2 (6 bases each). Germline lookup yields CDR1 DFQATT and CDR2 SNEGSKA (reference sequence). Trimming left V 6 bases short and J 9 bases short, with 15 bases between. The CDR3 totals 11 residues. CDR3 nucleotide sequence: TGCAGTGCCGACAAGGGGGGAGGGCAGTACTTC. Protein sequence: CSADKGGGQYF.

The table lists this clonotype with a few counts. The chain recombines TRBV12-3 or TRBV12-4 with TRBJ1-5; D unclear. V lost 2 bases and J 10 bases, leaving 6 bases between the germline ends. The CDR3 runs to 11 residues. Here the CDR3 reads CASSLQDPQHF. In DNA form, the CDR3 reads TGTGCCAGCAGTTTACAGGACCCCCAGCATTTT.

This clonotype appeared a few times. The V gene is TRBV4-3, the J gene TRBJ1-1, with unresolved D. Germline assignment: CDR1 LGHNA and CDR2 YSLEER. V was trimmed by 4 bases and J by 1 base, leaving 13 bases between them. There are 15 residues in the CDR3. CDR3 region: CASSRGLDWNTEAFF. CDR3 sequence (DNA): TGCGCCAGCAGCCGAGGACTGGATTGGAACACTGAAGCTTTCTTT.

A single count supports this clonotype. The chain employs TRBV6-5 and TRBJ2-6; D is perhaps TRBD1 (5 bases). The CDR3 is made up of 15 amino acids. In germline, CDR1 is MNHEY, CDR2 SVGAGI. V lost 2 bases to trimming and J lost 4 bases, with 9 bases between them. CDR3 nucleotide sequence: TGTGCCAGCAGTTACAATGGGGCCGGGGCCAACGTCCTGACTTTC. Translating gives CASSYNGAGANVLTF.

This clonotype was seen a few times. The rearrangement links TRBV4-1 to TRBJ1-6; tentatively, D is TRBD1 (5 bases). Germline values: CDR1 MGHRA, CDR2 YSYEKL. The V and J ends lost 3 bases and 2 bases respectively, with 8 bases between them. This CDR3 is 15 amino acids long. The CDR3 loop is CASSQTVTYNSPLHF. DNA for the CDR3: TGCGCCAGCAGCCAGACAGTGACCTATAATTCACCCCTCCACTTT.

In this sample, this clonotype turned up many times. V gene TRBV21-1 combines with J gene TRBJ1-2; TRBD1 was called by the table and not checked on the DNA. TRBV21-1 is assigned pseudogene status. The CDR3 contains 16 residues. CDR3 in DNA: TGTGCCAGCAGCAAATTTTGGGACAGGGCGAACTATGGCTACACCTTC. It codes for CASSKFWDRANYGYTF.

The chain recombines TRBV4-3 with TRBJ2-6; possible D gene TRBD2, 7 bases. The germline CDR1 and CDR2 sequences are LGHNA and YSLEER. The CDR3 consists of 19 residues. The V end was cut by 4 bases, the J end by 4 bases, with 23 bases between. The CDR3 DNA reads TGCGCCAGCAGCCGAAGGGGGGGAGACCTCCCCTGGGGGGCCAACGTCCTGACTTTC. Its translation: CASSRRGGDLPWGANVLTF.

This clonotype occurred a few times. J is TRBJ2-1 and V is TRBV28; D may match TRBD1 or TRBD2 (6 bases each). The V end was cut by 6 bases, the J end by 5 bases, with 17 bases between. This CDR3 is built from 15 residues. Germline CDR1 MDHEN, CDR2 SYDVKM. CDR3 sequence (DNA): TGTGCCAGCAGCCAGGCCGGGGGCTACAACAATGAGCAGTTCTTC. Translating gives CASSQAGGYNNEQFF.

There are a few counts of this clonotype. This chain joins TRBV5-1 and TRBJ1-2; TRBD1 matches 9 bases. The CDR3 consists of 13 residues. In germline, CDR1 is SGHRS, CDR2 YFSETQ. J was trimmed by 4 bases and V by 6 bases; bases with no gene match: 4. In DNA form, the CDR3 reads TGCGCCAGCACCGAGACAGGGGGCTATGGCTACACCTTC. Protein product: CASTETGGYGYTF. Filled out from reference TRBV5-1 and TRBJ1-2, the complete variable domain reads KAGVTQTPRYLIKTRGQQVTLSCSPISGHRSVSWYQQTPGQGLQFLFEYFSETQRNKGNFPGRFSGRQFSNSRSEMNVSTLELGDSALYLCASTETGGYGYTFGSGTRLTVV.

Only a few counts were recorded for this clonotype. The chain carries TRBV29-1 and TRBJ2-2; D gene ambiguous. This CDR3 spans 12 amino acids. The ends were cut back, 7 bases at V and 4 bases at J, with 10 bases in the middle. The germline CDR1 and CDR2 sequences are SQVTM and ANQGSEA. The CDR3 sequence: CSAREGTGELFF. CDR3 in DNA: TGCAGCGCCCGCGAAGGCACCGGGGAGCTGTTTTTT.

This clonotype showed up many times. V is TRBV6-2 or TRBV6-3 and J is TRBJ2-1; 10 bases map to TRBD2. The CDR3 consists of 16 residues. Germline loops: CDR1 MNHEY, CDR2 SVGEGT. Unmatched junction bases numbered 4, after V lost 5 bases and J lost 0 bases. The CDR3: CASSSGRASSYNEQFF. CDR3 in DNA: TGTGCCAGCAGTAGCGGGAGGGCAAGCTCCTACAATGAGCAGTTCTTC.

This clonotype was counted a few times. This sequence joins TRBV29-1 and TRBJ2-1; no firm D call. Germline V CDR1 and CDR2: SQVTM, ANQGSEA. This CDR3 is 12 amino acids long. Trimming took 2 bases from V and 9 from J, leaving 11 bases between them. This CDR3 is CSVERPLGEQFF. The CDR3 coding sequence is TGCAGCGTTGAAAGGCCCCTGGGTGAGCAGTTCTTC.

The rearrangement uses TRBV14 and TRBJ2-3; D gene unclear. CDR3 length: 13 residues. Germline-derived CDR1 and CDR2 are SGHDN and FVKESK. Trimming stripped 1 base from V and 8 bases from J, with 10 bases between. The CDR3 nucleotides are TGTGCCAGCAGCCAAGGAATAATGGGTACGCAGTATTTT. Translating gives CASSQGIMGTQYF.

The chain combines TRBV7-9 with TRBJ1-1; D is uncertain. The germline V and J ends were trimmed by 4 bases and 5 bases, with 8 bases remaining between them. Germline V gene lookup returns CDR1 SEHNR and CDR2 FQNEAQ (reference sequence). The CDR3 consists of 12 residues. The CDR3 nucleotides read TGTGCCAGCAGCTCCCACGGGACTGAAGCTTTCTTT. As protein: CASSSHGTEAFF.

This chain links TRBV10-3 with TRBJ2-1; 9 bases agree with TRBD2. This CDR3 comprises 16 residues. In germline, CDR1 is ENHRY, CDR2 SYGVKD. The V gene end was trimmed by 4 bases and the J gene end by 0 bases; junction bases not matched to a gene: 4. Written as DNA, the CDR3 is TGTGCCATCAGTGTGGGTAGCGGGAGCTCCTACAATGAGCAGTTCTTC. It is translated as CAISVGSGSSYNEQFF.

This rearrangement joins TRBV6-2 or TRBV6-3 to TRBJ2-1; D gene uncertain. The CDR3 extends over 14 amino acids. The germline CDR1 and CDR2 sequences are MNHEY and SVGEGT. Trimming left V 10 bases short and J 4 bases short, with 17 bases between. The CDR3 sequence is CATRHALGYNEQFF. The CDR3 DNA reads TGTGCCACCAGACATGCCCTCGGATACAATGAGCAGTTCTTC.

This clonotype showed up just a few times. DNA of the CDR3: TGCGCCAGCAGCCAAGGGGACAGGGTGGACACTGAAGCTTTCTTT. Its protein is CASSQGDRVDTEAFF. The chain links TRBV4-1 to TRBJ1-1, with 9 positions matching TRBD1. J gave up 3 bases and V 1 base, and 3 bases lay outside the gene matches. Looked up from germline, CDR1 is MGHRA and CDR2 is YSYEKL. There are 15 residues in the CDR3.